The 8 T cell receptor beta chains below come from one sample, sequenced in a study of radiotherapy plus CTLA-4 blockade in lung cancer. Method: immunoSEQ multiplex PCR; TCRdb's copy keeps in-frame clones and lacks some. This table has roughly 90,000 clones, roughly 80% appearing once. The sequenced sample was peripheral blood, obtained from a patient treated with radiotherapy plus ipilimumab. These receptor sequences come from a human donor with non-small cell lung cancer that progressed on radiotherapy plus ipilimumab.

The chain recombines TRBV7-9 with TRBJ2-5; D gene unclear. The CDR3 runs 12 residues. Germline values: CDR1 SEHNR, CDR2 FQNEAQ (reference sequence). The V and J ends lost 2 bases and 4 bases respectively, with 5 bases between them. The CDR3 loop reads CASSLNRETQYF. CDR3 DNA: TGTGCCAGCAGCTTAAACCGAGAGACCCAGTACTTC.

The V gene is TRBV6-6, the J gene TRBJ2-2; 8 positions agree with TRBD1. The J segment lost 7 bases and the V segment lost 6 bases, leaving 10 bases of the junction unmatched. The CDR3 is 15 amino acids. Germline values: CDR1 MNHNY, CDR2 SVGAGI (reference sequence). This CDR3 is CASSKKQGAGGELFF. The CDR3 DNA follows: TGTGCCAGCAGCAAAAAGCAGGGGGCCGGCGGGGAGCTGTTTTTT.

This chain links TRBV2 with TRBJ2-1; D gene ambiguous. Germline CDR1 is SNHLY and CDR2 is FYNNEI. Trimming pared 3 bases from V and 3 bases from J, leaving 9 bases between. This CDR3 contains 14 residues. The CDR3 is CASSDPSDYNEQFF. In DNA form, the CDR3 reads TGTGCCAGCAGTGATCCTTCGGACTACAATGAGCAGTTCTTC.

The V and J genes are TRBV4-2 and TRBJ2-5; 9 bases agree with TRBD2. The CDR3 consists of 17 residues. The germline CDR1 and CDR2 sequences are LGHNA and YNFKEQ. The ends lost 1 base at V and 2 bases at J; junction bases unmatched: 8. The CDR3 DNA reads as TGTGCCAGCAGCCAAGGGGATAGCGGGAGTAGACAAGAGACCCAGTACTTC. Translating it yields CASSQGDSGSRQETQYF.

The J gene is TRBJ1-3, the V gene TRBV9, with D maybe TRBD1 (5 bases). Germline-derived CDR1 and CDR2 are SGDLS and YYNGEE. The CDR3 sequence is 15 residues long. V gave up 4 bases and J gave up 1 base, with 12 bases separating them. CDR3 region: CASSSPRGSGNTIYF. DNA for the CDR3: TGTGCCAGCAGCTCCCCTCGGGGGTCTGGAAACACCATATATTTT. The variable domain in full, completed from reference TRBV9 and TRBJ1-3, reads DSGVTQTPKHLITATGQRVTLRCSPRSGDLSVYWYQQSLDQGLQFLIQYYNGEERAKGNILERFSAQQFPDLHSELNLSSLELGDSALYFCASSSPRGSGNTIYFGEGSWLTVV.

Here the CDR3 DNA reads TGTGCCAGCAGCCCGGGGGGGAGGAGGTACGAGCAGTACTTC. It encodes CASSPGGRRYEQYF. V is TRBV9 and J is TRBJ2-7, with 8 bases fitting TRBD2. Germline values: CDR1 SGDLS, CDR2 YYNGEE. The CDR3 contains 14 residues. After removal of 4 bases from V and 4 bases from J, the junction contained 7 bases not matched to a gene.

The chain carries TRBV5-6 and TRBJ2-4; 9 positions agree with TRBD1. With 0 bases clipped from V and 1 base from J, the junction kept 11 bases outside the gene matches. The CDR3 extends over 19 amino acids. Germline lookup yields CDR1 SGHDT and CDR2 YYEEEE. As DNA, the CDR3 is TGTGCCAGCAGCTTGGGGGACAGGGTCTCTCTTTTCGCCAAAAACATTCAGTACTTC. Its translation is CASSLGDRVSLFAKNIQYF.

The chain has TRBV9 and TRBJ2-5; 8 nucleotides match TRBD2. CDR3 length equals 16 residues. The V gene's germline CDR1 is SGDLS and CDR2 YYNGEE. The V and J ends lost 3 bases and 0 bases, in that order; junction bases with no gene match: 7. The CDR3 DNA sequence: TGTGCCAGCAGCGAAACTAGCGGACAGTACCAAGAGACCCAGTACTTC. This gives the protein CASSETSGQYQETQYF.